The 29 T cell receptor beta chains listed next were all sequenced from one sample in a study of technical replicates of blood from a handful of donors. Repertoires were generated with immunoSEQ multiplex PCR, while TCRdb's copy carries only in-frame clones and drops some. The repertoire holds about 14,000 clones, roughly 80% seen once, with 12% in the top ten. The specimen sequenced was PBMCs. The receptors here all came from a human donor in good health.

This clone was detected only a few times. V and J are TRBV5-4 and TRBJ1-5; D call uncertain. There are 13 residues in the CDR3. Per the germline V gene, CDR1 is SGHNT and CDR2 is YYREEE (reference sequence). Trimming took off 1 base at V and 5 bases at J, with 7 bases between the two ends. The CDR3 sequence: CASSLILYQPQHF. The CDR3 DNA reads as TGTGCCAGCAGCTTGATTCTGTATCAGCCCCAGCATTTT.

V and J are TRBV29-1 and TRBJ1-2, with 11 bases identical to TRBD1. Germline CDR1 and CDR2: SQVTM and ANQGSEA. The CDR3 is made up of 13 amino acids. V was clipped by 6 bases and J by 6 bases; unmatched bases: 6. CDR3 protein: CSVGQGAPNGYTF. The CDR3 DNA reads TGCAGCGTCGGACAGGGGGCGCCTAATGGCTACACCTTC.

The J gene is TRBJ1-5, the V gene TRBV28, with 12 bases that match TRBD1. The junction had 11 bases not matched to a gene; V was cut back by 6 bases and J by 8 bases. CDR1 is MDHEN and CDR2 is SYDVKM in the germline V gene. CDR3 length: 16 amino acids. This CDR3 reads CASSITGQGALKPQHF. In DNA form, the CDR3 reads TGTGCCAGCAGCATCACGGGACAGGGGGCCTTAAAGCCCCAGCATTTT.

The chain combines TRBV27 with TRBJ2-3; 11 positions agree with TRBD2. Germline V CDR1 and CDR2: MNHEY, SMNVEV (reference sequence). This CDR3 comprises 17 residues. V trimming: 2 bases; J trimming: 1 base; junction bases outside the gene matches: 5. The CDR3 reads CASSLRTSGSGTDTQYF. In DNA, the CDR3 is TGTGCCAGCAGTTTACGTACTAGCGGGAGCGGCACAGATACGCAGTATTTT.

The rearrangement joins TRBV14 to TRBJ2-1; the D is unclear. This CDR3 is 14 amino acids long. Trimming removed 0 bases at V and 8 bases at J, with 11 bases between. Per the germline V gene, CDR1 is SGHDN and CDR2 is FVKESK. The CDR3: CASSQDVYRDEQFF. DNA for the CDR3: TGTGCCAGCAGCCAAGATGTTTACCGGGATGAGCAGTTCTTC. Using reference TRBV14 and TRBJ2-1 for the parts outside the CDR3, the full variable domain is EAGVTQFPSHSVIEKGQTVTLRCDPISGHDNLYWYRRVMGKEIKFLLHFVKESKQDESGMPNNRFLAERTGGTYSTLKVQPAELEDSGVYFCASSQDVYRDEQFFGPGTRLTVL.

The V call is TRBV18, the J call TRBJ2-7; D possibly corresponds to TRBD2 (7 bases). Germline CDR1 KGHSH, CDR2 LQKENI. The CDR3 contains 17 residues. Between the trimmed V and J ends, which lost 0 bases and 7 bases, there was a span of 22 bases. CDR3 protein: CASSPPVAGDNVGEQYF. CDR3 DNA sequence: TGTGCCAGCTCACCACCGGTCGCGGGGGACAATGTGGGGGAGCAGTACTTC. Full variable domain (remainder filled in from reference TRBV18 and TRBJ2-7): NAGVMQNPRHLVRRRGQEARLRCSPMKGHSHVYWYRQLPEEGLKFMVYLQKENIIDESGMPKERFSAEFPKEGPSILRIQQVVRGDSAAYFCASSPPVAGDNVGEQYFGPGTRLTVT.

The V call is TRBV10-1, the J call TRBJ2-3; TRBD2 aligns across 7 bases. V lost 3 bases to trimming and J lost 2 bases; unmatched junction nucleotides: 2. The CDR3 spans 14 residues. Looked up from germline, CDR1 is WNHNN and CDR2 is SYGVQD (reference sequence). CDR3 nucleotide sequence: TGCGCCAGCAGTGACGCGGGGGTCACAGATACGCAGTATTTT. It yields the protein CASSDAGVTDTQYF.

The V call is TRBV7-9, the J call TRBJ2-7, with D perhaps matching TRBD1 (5 bases). CDR3 size: 15 residues. Trimming pared 5 bases from V and 1 base from J, leaving 15 bases between. Germline lookup yields CDR1 SEHNR and CDR2 FQNEAQ (reference sequence). The CDR3 nucleotides are TGTGCCAGCAGCAGCAGGGATGCCCGGTCCTACGAGCAGTACTTC. This translates into CASSSRDARSYEQYF.

CDR3 protein: CASTPTESVNTEAFF. The CDR3 region has the DNA TGCGCCAGCACCCCGACAGAAAGCGTGAACACTGAAGCTTTCTTT. The J gene is TRBJ1-1, the V gene TRBV5-1; TRBD1 might be the D (5 bases). The CDR3 contains 15 residues. V dropped 6 bases and J dropped 0 bases, with 15 bases sitting between them. Looked up from germline, CDR1 is SGHRS and CDR2 is YFSETQ. The variable domain in full, completed from reference TRBV5-1 and TRBJ1-1, reads KAGVTQTPRYLIKTRGQQVTLSCSPISGHRSVSWYQQTPGQGLQFLFEYFSETQRNKGNFPGRFSGRQFSNSRSEMNVSTLELGDSALYLCASTPTESVNTEAFFGQGTRLTVV.

The chain links TRBV5-1 to TRBJ1-1, with 10 bases lining up with TRBD1. CDR3 size: 16 residues. Germline loops: CDR1 SGHRS, CDR2 YFSETQ. Trimming at V came to 2 bases and at J to 3 bases, leaving 7 bases not matched to a gene. CDR3 in amino acids: CASSLRQGAWDTEAFF. In DNA form, the CDR3 reads TGCGCCAGCAGCTTACGACAGGGGGCGTGGGACACTGAAGCTTTCTTT.

This chain links TRBV18 with TRBJ2-7, with 14 positions matching TRBD2. Trimming at V came to 4 bases and at J to 6 bases, leaving 8 bases not matched to a gene. This CDR3 has 16 amino acids. Germline V gene lookup returns CDR1 KGHSH and CDR2 LQKENI. The CDR3: CASSRGLGTSGSEQYF. The DNA for the CDR3 is TGTGCCAGCTCACGGGGGCTCGGGACTAGCGGGAGCGAGCAGTACTTC.

This chain joins TRBV7-6 and TRBJ2-1, with no clear D. The CDR3 length is 16 residues. V was pared by 5 bases and J by 0 bases, with 14 bases between. Germline V gene data show CDR1 as SGHVS and CDR2 as FNYEAQ. CDR3 in DNA: TGTGCCAGCAGCCCTACACCGGCTAGCTCCTACAATGAGCAGTTCTTC. It translates to CASSPTPASSYNEQFF.

The chain uses TRBV19 and TRBJ2-1; D might be TRBD1 (6 bases). Per the germline V gene, CDR1 is LNHDA and CDR2 is SQIVND (reference sequence). The CDR3 contains 15 residues. The V end lost 4 bases, the J end lost 7 bases, and 17 bases lay between the germline ends. The CDR3: CASSTQGSHWNEQFF. The CDR3 DNA is TGTGCCAGTAGTACCCAGGGGAGTCATTGGAATGAGCAGTTCTTC.

The DNA of the CDR3 is TGTGCCAGCAGCCTTTATACGGATGGCTACACCTTC. This codes for CASSLYTDGYTF. This chain uses TRBV7-9 with TRBJ1-2; D is ambiguous. Trimming cost V 5 bases and J 6 bases, with 10 bases left between them. The CDR3 loop spans 12 amino acids. The germline V gene encodes CDR1 SEHNR and CDR2 FQNEAQ (reference sequence).

The V call is TRBV6-1, the J call TRBJ1-5; D ambiguous. From germline, CDR1 is MNHNS and CDR2 SASEGT. This CDR3 is built from 13 residues. The V end was cut by 3 bases, the J end by 9 bases, with 12 bases between. The CDR3 nucleotides read TGTGCCAGCAGTGAGCGCGTCCTTGGGCCCCAGCATTTT. Translation: CASSERVLGPQHF.

This chain uses TRBV27 with TRBJ2-7, with 11 positions matching TRBD2. Per the germline V gene, CDR1 is MNHEY and CDR2 is SMNVEV (reference sequence). CDR3 length: 17 amino acids. Unmatched junction bases numbered 12, after V lost 8 bases and J lost 0 bases. The CDR3 protein is CASSRSGRAASSYEQYF. The CDR3 coding sequence is TGTGCCAGCTCCCGTAGCGGGAGGGCAGCGAGCTCCTACGAGCAGTACTTC.

This clone was seen just once. Here the CDR3 DNA reads TGTGCCAGCAGCTTGGAGGGAGACAGGGGAAACACTGAAGCTTTCTTT. Protein: CASSLEGDRGNTEAFF. V and J are TRBV5-6 and TRBJ1-1; TRBD1 matches at 8 bases. Trimming took 0 bases from V and 2 from J; bases not matched to a gene: 6. Germline lookup yields CDR1 SGHDT and CDR2 YYEEEE. The length of the CDR3 is 16 residues.

The chain recombines TRBV7-8 with TRBJ2-7, with D perhaps TRBD1 (5 bases). CDR3 length: 13 amino acids. The V end was cut by 5 bases, the J end by 3 bases, with 11 bases between. Germline CDR1 reads SGHVS; CDR2 reads FQNEAQ. Here the CDR3 reads CASSKQVHYEQYF. CDR3 sequence (DNA): TGTGCCAGCAGCAAACAGGTGCACTACGAGCAGTACTTC.

This clone was counted only a few times. The rearrangement uses TRBV30 and TRBJ1-2; possibly TRBD1 for D (5 bases). The germline CDR1 and CDR2 sequences are GTSNPN and SVGIG (reference sequence). V lost 8 bases to trimming and J lost 7 bases, with 11 bases between them. CDR3 length: 10 amino acids. The DNA of the CDR3 is TGTGCCCTACGGAGGGGTGGCTACACCTTC. Translation: CALRRGGYTF.

This clone was counted between two and nine times. The chain has TRBV28 and TRBJ2-2, with D tentatively TRBD2 (6 bases). The germline V gene has CDR1 MDHEN and CDR2 SYDVKM. The CDR3 is 14 amino acids. V lost 6 bases to trimming and J lost 3 bases, with 11 bases between them. The CDR3 is CASREGPYTGELFF. CDR3 sequence (DNA): TGTGCCAGCAGGGAGGGCCCTTACACCGGGGAGCTGTTTTTT.

J is TRBJ2-5 and V is TRBV5-1, with D tentatively TRBD2 (5 bases). Per the germline V gene, CDR1 is SGHRS and CDR2 is YFSETQ. The V and J ends lost 4 bases and 6 bases respectively, with 25 bases between them. This CDR3 comprises 17 residues. The CDR3 nucleotides are TGCGCCAGCAGCGACGCCCGACCGACTTACCTCGGGAAGACCCAGTACTTC. Its protein product is CASSDARPTYLGKTQYF.

CDR3 in DNA: TGTGCCAGCAGTTACCCCCCGGGGGGAGGCGAGCAGTACTTC. It specifies CASSYPPGGGEQYF. The J gene is TRBJ2-7, the V gene TRBV6-5; 7 bases align to TRBD2. The V and J ends lost 2 bases and 6 bases, in that order; junction bases with no gene match: 7. The CDR3 covers 14 residues. Germline assignment: CDR1 MNHEY and CDR2 SVGAGI.

This rearrangement joins TRBV2 to TRBJ2-1, with D tentatively TRBD1 (7 bases). V was pared by 5 bases and J by 1 base, with 15 bases between. The CDR3 has 16 amino acids. Looked up from germline, CDR1 is SNHLY and CDR2 is FYNNEI. CDR3 bases: TGTGCCAGCAGTAATTCAGGGGGGAGATCCTACAATGAGCAGTTCTTC. It codes for CASSNSGGRSYNEQFF.

The chain uses TRBV19 and TRBJ2-5, with 8 positions matching TRBD2. Germline V gene data show CDR1 as LNHDA and CDR2 as SQIVND (reference sequence). The junction had 5 bases not matched to a gene; V was cut back by 2 bases and J by 3 bases. The CDR3 loop spans 15 amino acids. CDR3 nucleotides: TGTGCCAGTAGTATATTCGCAGCGGGAGAAGAGACCCAGTACTTC. Translated, it gives CASSIFAAGEETQYF.

The rearrangement joins TRBV4-1 to TRBJ2-1, with 13 bases identical to TRBD2. V dropped 3 bases and J dropped 5; count of bases not matched to a gene: 7. The CDR3 covers 17 residues. Germline V gene sequence: CDR1 MGHRA, CDR2 YSYEKL. This CDR3 reads CASSQSLGTSGDNEQFF. The DNA of the CDR3 is TGCGCCAGCAGCCAGTCCCTCGGGACTAGCGGGGACAATGAGCAGTTCTTC.

The chain uses TRBV6-4 and TRBJ2-1; the D gene is possibly TRBD2 (5 bases). The CDR3 runs to 15 residues. V lost 6 bases and J lost 2, with 14 bases in between. CDR1 and CDR2 from the germline V gene are MRHNA and SNTAGT. CDR3 nucleotide sequence: TGTGCCAGCAGGATATTTGAGGGTCCCTACAATGAGCAGTTCTTC. Protein sequence: CASRIFEGPYNEQFF.

The chain couples TRBV9 to TRBJ2-3; possibly TRBD2 for D (6 bases). CDR1 and CDR2 (germline): SGDLS, YYNGEE. Between the trimmed V and J ends, which lost 0 bases and 4 bases, there was a span of 15 bases. This CDR3 spans 16 amino acids. The CDR3 DNA follows: TGTGCCAGCAGCGTAGATCGGCGTAGCGGCGCAGATACGCAGTATTTT. This codes for CASSVDRRSGADTQYF.

The chain uses TRBV27 and TRBJ2-7, with TRBD2 matching 8 bases. Germline assignment: CDR1 MNHEY and CDR2 SMNVEV (reference sequence). The V segment lost 4 bases and the J segment 3 bases; nucleotides outside the gene matches: 14. The CDR3 covers 17 residues. The CDR3 bases are TGTGCCAGCAGTTCATCAACTGAGAGACTAGCGATCTACGAGCAGTACTTC. Amino acids: CASSSSTERLAIYEQYF.

Here the CDR3 DNA reads TGTGCCAGCAGCTCCGGGACTAGCTCGCAAGAGACCCAGTACTTC. Translating it yields CASSSGTSSQETQYF. The chain has TRBV11-2 and TRBJ2-5; 9 nucleotides line up with TRBD2. Germline CDR1 is SGHAT and CDR2 is FQNNGV. With V trimmed by 4 bases and J by 2 bases, 5 bases remained unmatched. CDR3 length: 15 amino acids. The entire variable domain, with the rest obtained from reference TRBV11-2 and TRBJ2-5, is as follows: EAGVAQSPRYKIIEKRQSVAFWCNPISGHATLYWYQQILGQGPKLLIQFQNNGVVDDSQLPKDRFSAERLKGVDSTLKIQPAKLEDSAVYLCASSSGTSSQETQYFGPGTRLLVL.